This T cell receptor (beta chain) was sequenced in a study of blood T cell repertoires in COVID-19. For the study at large: Acute and convalescent COVID-19 samples came from the United States, Italy and Spain.

Germline loops: CDR1 SGHTA, CDR2 FQGNSA. CDR3 length: 15 residues. V gave up 0 bases and J gave up 4 bases; unmatched junction bases: 5. Authors' methods: Counts of nucleated cells, estimated from reference gene primer amplification, were obtained. TCRdb keeps only in-frame clones here, not all; method: immunoSEQ multiplex PCR. V and J calls plus clone size are reproduced from that table; the DNA served to infer D and trimming. The table has 70,000 to 95,000 clones, around 89% seen once. This sequence joins TRBV7-2 and TRBJ1-1; 7 nucleotides line up with TRBD1. Material: peripheral blood. The receptor comes from a man between 70 and 80 years old with active or convalescent COVID-19. CDR3 bases: TGTGCCAGCAGCTTAGCGGTGGAGGGGGCCACTGAAGCTTTCTTT. Residues: CASSLAVEGATEAFF.